This TCR beta chain was captured by sequencing in a study of Ad26.COV2.S vaccination and SARS-CoV-2 variants. Study overall: Intramuscular Ad26.COV2.S at 5x10^10 or 1x10^11 viral particles. Study outcomes and limitations: Reported findings describe substantial breadth in spike-specific CD8+ and CD4+ T cell responses following vaccination.

Clones were sequenced by immunoSEQ multiplex PCR, and TCRdb holds only the in-frame ones, with some missing. Counted here are about 330,000 clones, 90% occurring once; the ten biggest clones make up roughly 6%. About this clone: The target antigen is unknown. At one end the junction does not follow the germline gene, possibly because of a read error.

Sample treatment: approximately 18 received Ad26.COV2.S at low or high dose, single or two shots; about 5 received placebo; per-sample allocation not given. Samples analyzed were those drawn on day 63 after the first vaccine or placebo injection. Germline-derived CDR1 and CDR2 are SGDLS and YYNGEE. The CDR3 has 16 residues. The material was peripheral blood, obtained in a trial of Ad26.COV2.S vaccine versus placebo. The receptor comes from a person aged 18-65 years who received the Ad26.COV2.S COVID-19 vaccine or a placebo. The rearrangement links TRBV9 to TRBJ2-2; 7 bases line up with TRBD1. CDR3 in DNA: TGTGCCAGCAGCGCCGGGACAGATGCGAATACCGGGGAGCTGTTTTTT. Its translation is CASSAGTDANTGELFF.